This T cell receptor (beta chain) is from a study of Graves' ophthalmopathy and Graves' hyperthyroidism. At the level of the study: Peripheral blood was collected at initial diagnosis, before any treatment.

The diagnosis combined clinical symptoms, thyroxine, TRAb, thyroid ultrasound and orbital computed tomography scans. For repertoire sequencing, the TCR beta CDR3 regions were amplified from RNA transcripts. Amplification began with first-round RT-PCR using HTBI primers, then second-round multiplex PCR was performed. TCRdb re-called the multiplex PCR reads through MiXCR, storing one row per CDR3 protein. The data hold 200,000 to 300,000 distinct CDR3 sequences, with around 42% observed a single time. The CDR3 covers 13 residues. Trimming removed 3 bases from V and 6 bases from J, with 11 bases in between. The germline gives CDR1 SEHNR, CDR2 FQNEAQ (reference sequence).

This chain uses TRBV7-9 with TRBJ1-2; D remains ambiguous. This receptor was taken from an adult man with Graves' ophthalmopathy. Sequenced input: peripheral blood. The CDR3 sequence: CASSFSPEDGYTF. CDR3 in DNA: TGTGCCAGCAGCTTTTCCCCTGAGGATGGCTACACCTTC.